These 20 T cell receptor beta chains originate from one sample sequenced in a study of blood T cell repertoires in COVID-19. The assay was immunoSEQ multiplex PCR, and TCRdb's table has in-frame clones only and misses some. The sample gives approximately 69,000 clones, around 67% of which show up once; approximately 24% is in the top ten. Sample: peripheral blood. The receptor source for this set is a man aged 60 to 75 with acute or convalescent COVID-19.

This clone was counted a single time. The rearrangement links TRBV19 to TRBJ2-2, with D maybe TRBD2 (6 bases). The CDR3 is made up of 14 amino acids. Trimming removed 5 bases from V and 6 bases from J, with 13 bases in between. In germline, CDR1 is LNHDA, CDR2 SQIVND (reference sequence). The CDR3 here is CASSSRGTPGELFF. CDR3 sequence (DNA): TGTGCCAGTAGTTCTCGGGGGACGCCCGGGGAGCTGTTTTTT.

The table lists this clone with a count of one. As DNA, the CDR3 is TGTGCCAGCAGAGAGGGCTCGAACACCGGGGAGCTGTTTTTT. Translated: CASREGSNTGELFF. The chain links TRBV2 to TRBJ2-2; TRBD2 might be the D (5 bases). Germline loops: CDR1 SNHLY, CDR2 FYNNEI. CDR3 length: 14 residues. V lost 6 bases to trimming and J lost 0 bases, with 8 bases between them.

As to this clone: Other DNA sequences within the sample encode an identical CDR3. The chain joins TRBV6-1 to TRBJ1-1, with D possibly matching TRBD1 (5 bases). V lost 2 bases, J lost 0 bases, and 7 bases lay in between. The CDR3 consists of 14 residues. Germline V CDR1 and CDR2: MNHNS, SASEGT. The CDR3 DNA sequence: TGTGCCAGCAGTGAACAGGGAATGAACACTGAAGCTTTCTTT. It is translated as CASSEQGMNTEAFF.

The chain combines TRBV3-1 (or the pseudogene TRBV3-2) with TRBJ2-3, with a weak D call TRBD2 (5 bases). The V gene's germline CDR1 is LGHDT and CDR2 YNNKEL (reference sequence). Deletions cut 4 bases from V and 2 bases from J, with 10 bases between. CDR3 size: 14 residues. The chain's CDR3 is CASSLKLDTDTQYF. The CDR3 nucleotides are TGTGCCAGCAGCCTTAAACTAGACACAGATACGCAGTATTTT.

The chain uses TRBV30 and TRBJ1-1; unclear D gene. CDR1 and CDR2 from the germline V gene are GTSNPN and SVGIG (reference sequence). This CDR3 contains 14 residues. V was shortened by 1 base and J by 4 bases, with 13 bases between the two germline ends. CDR3 nucleotide sequence: TGTGCCTGGAGTGAGCCGCGATCCGGCACTGAAGCTTTCTTT. Translation gives CAWSEPRSGTEAFF.

CDR3: CASSQVTDTQYF. The CDR3 DNA sequence: TGTGCCAGCAGCCAGGTCACAGATACGCAGTATTTT. The genes are TRBV11-2 and TRBJ2-3; unclear D gene. This CDR3 has 12 residues. Germline assignment: CDR1 SGHAT and CDR2 FQNNGV. The ends were cut back, 5 bases at V and 2 bases at J, with 5 bases in the middle.

V gene TRBV28 combines with J gene TRBJ2-1; 8 bases line up with TRBD2. The V gene's germline CDR1 is MDHEN and CDR2 SYDVKM. Trimming removed 6 bases from V and 5 bases from J; junction bases left unmatched: 15. The CDR3 length is 17 residues. CDR3 in DNA: TGTGCCAGCAGCTCCCCCGGGACTAGTTCCCCCAACAATGAGCAGTTCTTC. Protein sequence: CASSSPGTSSPNNEQFF.

The genes are TRBV19 and TRBJ2-5; 8 bases are a match to TRBD2. Losses at the gene ends were 2 bases for V and 3 bases for J; bases not matched to a gene: 5. The CDR3 consists of 15 residues. Germline V gene data show CDR1 as LNHDA and CDR2 as SQIVND (reference sequence). The CDR3 DNA reads as TGTGCCAGTAGTATATACGGGACTAGGGAAGAGACCCAGTACTTC. Its protein product is CASSIYGTREETQYF.

The V gene is TRBV18, the J gene TRBJ1-5, with TRBD1 matching 7 bases. Germline V lookup: CDR1 KGHSH, CDR2 LQKENI. J was trimmed by 7 bases and V by 4 bases; bases with no gene match: 7. The CDR3 has 14 amino acids. Written as DNA, the CDR3 is TGTGCCAGCTCACGACAGGGTGGAAACCAGCCCCAGCATTTT. This sequence encodes CASSRQGGNQPQHF.

The rearrangement uses TRBV10-3 and TRBJ2-5; 10 bases line up with TRBD1. CDR3 size: 18 residues. The V segment lost 5 bases and the J segment 1 base; nucleotides outside the gene matches: 13. The germline V gene encodes CDR1 ENHRY and CDR2 SYGVKD. CDR3 in amino acids: CAISSGTGVGTGQETQYF. CDR3 coding DNA: TGTGCCATCAGTTCCGGGACAGGGGTGGGCACAGGCCAAGAGACCCAGTACTTC.

V and J are TRBV7-9 and TRBJ2-7; 7 nucleotides agree with TRBD2. The germline V gene has CDR1 SEHNR and CDR2 FQNEAQ (reference sequence). The CDR3 loop spans 15 amino acids. V trimming: 1 base; J trimming: 6 bases; junction bases outside the gene matches: 9. CDR3 in amino acids: CASSLGRGGPFEQYF. The CDR3 region has the DNA TGTGCCAGCAGCTTAGGACGGGGAGGGCCCTTCGAGCAGTACTTC.

The chain recombines TRBV28 with TRBJ1-3, with 7 bases that match TRBD1. The CDR3 length is 14 residues. The J segment lost 4 bases and the V segment lost 1 base, leaving 1 base of the junction unmatched. CDR1 MDHEN and CDR2 SYDVKM come from the germline V gene. The CDR3 is CASSLSGGGNTIYF. CDR3 bases: TGTGCCAGCAGTTTATCAGGGGGAGGAAACACCATATATTTT.

This chain joins TRBV7-9 and TRBJ2-5; tentatively, D is TRBD2 (6 bases). The ends were cut back, 0 bases at V and 3 bases at J, with 20 bases in the middle. The V gene's germline CDR1 is SEHNR and CDR2 FQNEAQ (reference sequence). The CDR3 spans 18 residues. DNA for the CDR3: TGTGCCAGCAGCTTAGCGGGGGATAGTAGGGGAGGAAAAGAGACCCAGTACTTC. Translated: CASSLAGDSRGGKETQYF.

The rearrangement uses TRBV3-1 (or the pseudogene TRBV3-2) and TRBJ2-3; 7 positions agree with TRBD2. This CDR3 spans 15 amino acids. Germline V gene lookup returns CDR1 LGHDT and CDR2 YNNKEL (reference sequence). The junction had 13 bases not matched to a gene; V was cut back by 8 bases and J by 5 bases. This CDR3 reads CASGERDSVGDTQYF. In DNA form, the CDR3 reads TGTGCCAGCGGGGAGCGGGATTCGGTAGGAGATACGCAGTATTTT.

For this clone: At one end, the junction sequence differs from germline, possibly due to a read error. The J gene is TRBJ2-1, the V gene TRBV11-2, with a weak D call TRBD1 (6 bases). CDR1 and CDR2 from the germline V gene are SGHAT and FQNNGV. The CDR3 is 12 amino acids. The CDR3 bases are TGTGCCAGCAGCTTAGGGGACAAAGAGCAGTTCTTC. Its protein product is CASSLGDKEQFF.

The chain recombines TRBV7-7 with TRBJ2-2, with TRBD1 identical over 8 bases. V dropped 5 bases and J dropped 5; count of bases not matched to a gene: 4. The germline V gene encodes CDR1 SSHAT and CDR2 FNYEAQ (reference sequence). The CDR3 is made up of 14 amino acids. In nucleotides, the CDR3 is TGTGCCAGCAGCCAGGGGGCACGGACCGGGGAGCTGTTTTTT. Translated, it gives CASSQGARTGELFF.

V usage is TRBV15 and J usage is TRBJ2-1, with D possibly being TRBD2 (6 bases). The V end lost 0 bases, the J end lost 9 bases, and 15 bases lay between the germline ends. This CDR3 comprises 15 residues. Germline values: CDR1 LNHNV, CDR2 YYDKDF (reference sequence). The CDR3 coding sequence is TGTGCCACCAGCAGAGATCTTCGGAGGGGTGGTGAGCAGTTCTTC. This codes for CATSRDLRRGGEQFF.

V is TRBV19 and J is TRBJ2-1; D is ambiguous. Trimming left V 4 bases short and J 0 bases short, with 10 bases between. Germline V gene lookup returns CDR1 LNHDA and CDR2 SQIVND (reference sequence). The CDR3 is 15 residues long. The CDR3 loop reads CASSTDASSYNEQFF. The CDR3 DNA reads as TGTGCCAGTAGTACAGACGCCAGCTCCTACAATGAGCAGTTCTTC.

Concerning this clone itself: Other DNA variants within this sample encode the same CDR3. The V and J genes are TRBV3-1 (or the pseudogene TRBV3-2) and TRBJ2-3; D gene unclear. CDR3 length equals 14 residues. In germline, CDR1 is LGHDT, CDR2 YNNKEL (reference sequence). Trimming pared 0 bases from V and 6 bases from J, leaving 10 bases between. This CDR3 reads CASSQDLAADTQYF. CDR3 nucleotide sequence: TGTGCCAGCAGCCAAGATCTGGCGGCCGATACGCAGTATTTT.

Only one count was recorded for this clone. The chain has TRBV2 and TRBJ2-3; the match to TRBD2 covers 14 bases. CDR1 SNHLY and CDR2 FYNNEI come from the germline V gene. This CDR3 is 15 amino acids long. V lost 6 bases to trimming and J lost 6 bases; unmatched junction nucleotides: 5. In nucleotides, the CDR3 is TGTGCCAGCAGAAGACTAGCGGGGGGGTCTGATACGCAGTATTTT. It yields the protein CASRRLAGGSDTQYF.